Below, 31 T cell receptor beta chains from the same sample are listed, as sequenced in a study of blood T cell dynamics during melanoma immunotherapy. Only in-frame clones appear in the TCRdb table, and some are missing; sequencing was by immunoSEQ multiplex PCR. The sample has 20,000 to 25,000 clones, 89% seen once. Time point given: pre-treatment baseline. The sample was blood, taken from a patient treated with checkpoint blockade. These receptors all stem from a human donor with melanoma.

The chain has TRBV6-6 and TRBJ2-2; D ambiguous. From germline, CDR1 is MNHNY and CDR2 SVGAGI (reference sequence). The CDR3 contains 15 residues. Trimming removed 0 bases at V and 4 bases at J, with 9 bases between. The CDR3 DNA reads as TGTGCCAGCAGTTACTCCGCCTTCCGCACCGGGGAGCTGTTTTTT. Its protein product is CASSYSAFRTGELFF.

The chain combines TRBV7-8 with TRBJ1-5; a possible D gene is TRBD1 (5 bases). Trimming pared 0 bases from V and 0 bases from J, leaving 9 bases between. The CDR3 spans 16 residues. Germline assignment: CDR1 SGHVS and CDR2 FQNEAQ. The CDR3 nucleotides read TGTGCCAGCAGCTTAGCGCCCACAGGTAGCAATCAGCCCCAGCATTTT. Its protein is CASSLAPTGSNQPQHF.

The chain combines TRBV2 with TRBJ1-4; D possibly corresponds to TRBD1 (5 bases). V was cut by 6 bases and J by 4 bases, with 9 bases left in between. The CDR3 length is 13 residues. Germline CDR1 reads SNHLY; CDR2 reads FYNNEI. The CDR3 loop reads CASSPGRNEKLFF. CDR3 nucleotide sequence: TGTGCCAGCAGCCCGGGACGTAATGAAAAACTGTTTTTT.

CDR3 loop: CASSAQEGRGGYTF. CDR3 sequence (DNA): TGTGCCAGCAGTGCCCAGGAGGGGAGAGGTGGCTACACCTTC. V gene TRBV6-1 combines with J gene TRBJ1-2; TRBD1 might be the D (5 bases). CDR1 and CDR2 from the germline V gene are MNHNS and SASEGT. V shed 4 bases and J shed 7 bases, with 16 bases lying between them. There are 14 residues in the CDR3.

The chain employs TRBV5-1 and TRBJ1-5, with TRBD1 as a possible D gene (5 bases). Trimming pared 3 bases from V and 8 bases from J, leaving 12 bases between. CDR1 is SGHRS and CDR2 is YFSETQ in the germline V gene. This CDR3 comprises 13 residues. DNA for the CDR3: TGCGCCAGCAGCTACGGAGGGACGGAGCCCCAGCATTTT. Its protein is CASSYGGTEPQHF.

This clone was recorded only once. The chain carries TRBV5-6 and TRBJ2-5; 8 bases align to TRBD2. Germline CDR1 SGHDT, CDR2 YYEEEE. The CDR3 runs to 16 residues. The V segment lost 4 bases and the J segment 5 bases; nucleotides outside the gene matches: 13. The CDR3 DNA is TGTGCCAGCAGCCCGCAGCGGGAGAAGTATCGCGAGACCCAGTACTTC. As protein: CASSPQREKYRETQYF.

J is TRBJ2-7 and V is TRBV10-2, with D hard to call. CDR3 length: 10 residues. The V gene lost 11 bases and the J gene lost 3 bases, with 8 bases spanning the gap. The germline V gene encodes CDR1 WSHSY and CDR2 SAAADI. In DNA form, the CDR3 reads TGCGCCTCCAGGAGCTACGAGCAGTACTTC. Its protein is CASRSYEQYF.

This chain joins TRBV7-9 and TRBJ2-7; perhaps TRBD2 as D (6 bases). The CDR3 is 16 residues long. Looked up from germline, CDR1 is SEHNR and CDR2 is FQNEAQ (reference sequence). V lost 1 base and J lost 3, with 16 bases in between. CDR3 DNA sequence: TGTGCCAGCAGCTTAGGCGACCGGAGGGTAGGCTACGAGCAGTACTTC. This gives the protein CASSLGDRRVGYEQYF. Full variable domain (rest looked up from reference TRBV7-9 and TRBJ2-7): DTGVSQNPRHKITKRGQNVTFRCDPISEHNRLYWYRQTLGQGPEFLTYFQNEAQLEKSRLLSDRFSAERPKGSFSTLEIQRTEQGDSAMYLCASSLGDRRVGYEQYFGPGTRLTVT.

The rearrangement uses TRBV5-5 and TRBJ2-3; TRBD1 matches 7 bases. This CDR3 comprises 14 residues. Germline-derived CDR1 and CDR2 are SGHKS and YYEKEE (reference sequence). Trimming took 2 bases from V and 3 from J; bases not matched to a gene: 3. This chain's CDR3 is CASSFPGGTDTQYF. The CDR3 DNA sequence: TGTGCCAGCAGCTTTCCAGGGGGTACAGATACGCAGTATTTT.

CDR3 bases: TGTGCCAGCAGCTCCCCTAGGGGCGGGGGAGGCCTAGAGGGCTACACCTTC. Amino acids: CASSSPRGGGGLEGYTF. This chain uses TRBV7-8 with TRBJ1-2, with TRBD1 as a possible D gene (5 bases). Germline values: CDR1 SGHVS, CDR2 FQNEAQ. V lost 4 bases, J lost 8 bases, and 26 bases lay in between. This CDR3 contains 17 residues. The whole variable domain, filled in from reference TRBV7-8 and TRBJ1-2, reads GAGVSQSPRYKVAKRGQDVALRCDPISGHVSLFWYQQALGQGPEFLTYFQNEAQLDKSGLPSDRFFAERPEGSVSTLKIQRTQQEDSAVYLCASSSPRGGGGLEGYTFGSGTRLTVV.

The chain uses TRBV30 and TRBJ2-7, with D possibly being TRBD1 or TRBD2 (5 bases each). Per germline, CDR1 GTSNPN and CDR2 SVGIG (reference sequence). There are 15 residues in the CDR3. V was trimmed by 4 bases and J by 7 bases, leaving 23 bases between them. Here the CDR3 DNA reads TGTGCCTGGACCCCAAGTCCGGGACCAAAGTCGGAGCAGTACTTC. This encodes CAWTPSPGPKSEQYF.

The CDR3 bases are TGTGCCAGCAGCCGCGGGGGGACCGGGGAGCTGTTTTTT. Translated, it gives CASSRGGTGELFF. The V gene is TRBV7-3, the J gene TRBJ2-2, with 8 bases aligning to TRBD2. Germline V CDR1 and CDR2: SGHTA, FQGTGA. V dropped 5 bases and J dropped 5; count of bases not matched to a gene: 1. This CDR3 has 13 amino acids.

J is TRBJ1-1 and V is TRBV5-1, with 7 bases fitting TRBD1. Per germline, CDR1 SGHRS and CDR2 YFSETQ. The CDR3 contains 12 residues. The trim removed 6 bases at V and 8 bases at J, leaving 7 bases unmatched. The CDR3 DNA sequence: TGCGCCAGCACAAACCAGGGGGGAGAAGCTTTCTTT. Protein sequence: CASTNQGGEAFF. The full variable domain, rest sourced from reference TRBV5-1 and TRBJ1-1, is KAGVTQTPRYLIKTRGQQVTLSCSPISGHRSVSWYQQTPGQGLQFLFEYFSETQRNKGNFPGRFSGRQFSNSRSEMNVSTLELGDSALYLCASTNQGGEAFFGQGTRLTVV.

This clone was found a few times. V is TRBV5-4 and J is TRBJ1-5; 12 nucleotides align to TRBD1. CDR1 is SGHNT and CDR2 is YYREEE in the germline V gene (reference sequence). The junction had 10 bases not matched to a gene; V was cut back by 2 bases and J by 1 base. The CDR3 covers 19 residues. Here the CDR3 DNA reads TGTGCCAGCAGCTTAGGGACAGGGGGCGGCGGATCGAGCAATCAGCCCCAGCATTTT. Its translation: CASSLGTGGGGSSNQPQHF.

The chain links TRBV7-9 to TRBJ2-1; a possible D gene is TRBD2 (6 bases). Trimming shortened V by 5 bases and J by 10 bases, and 15 bases separated the two germline ends. CDR1 and CDR2 from the germline V gene are SEHNR and FQNEAQ (reference sequence). The CDR3 spans 13 residues. The CDR3 DNA follows: TGTGCCAGCAGCCCTAAGGGGCGGGACGAGCAGTTCTTC. Its protein product is CASSPKGRDEQFF.

The chain has TRBV29-1 and TRBJ1-4, with a weak D call TRBD1 (5 bases). CDR1 is SQVTM, CDR2 ANQGSEA, per germline. This CDR3 comprises 12 residues. Trimming removed 7 bases at V and 8 bases at J, with 14 bases between. The chain's CDR3 is CSAGWDGEKLFF. DNA of the CDR3: TGCAGCGCTGGCTGGGACGGAGAAAAACTGTTTTTT.

The V gene is TRBV6-1, the J gene TRBJ2-3, with 10 nucleotides matching TRBD1. CDR3 length equals 16 residues. V lost 2 bases and J lost 5; bases outside the gene matches: 7. Germline V gene lookup returns CDR1 MNHNS and CDR2 SASEGT. The CDR3 region is CASSEMRGQGGDTQYF. The CDR3 bases are TGTGCCAGCAGTGAAATGAGAGGACAGGGGGGAGATACGCAGTATTTT.

The chain couples TRBV10-3 to TRBJ2-3, with 10 bases aligning to TRBD2. The junction had 9 bases not matched to a gene; V was cut back by 7 bases and J by 2 bases. The CDR3 runs 16 residues. CDR1 is ENHRY, CDR2 SYGVKD, per germline. The CDR3 DNA reads as TGTGCCATCATGGGGGGCCTAGCGGGGGTCACAGATACGCAGTATTTT. It translates to CAIMGGLAGVTDTQYF.

The chain carries TRBV2 and TRBJ1-1, with 7 bases fitting TRBD1. V lost 9 bases, J lost 8 bases, and 9 bases stayed unmatched. CDR1 SNHLY and CDR2 FYNNEI come from the germline V gene. This CDR3 is built from 12 residues. In DNA, the CDR3 is TGTGCCAGTAGAATTGGACAGGCCGAAGCTTTCTTT. It specifies CASRIGQAEAFF.

The rearrangement joins TRBV7-7 to TRBJ2-2, with unresolved D. V was shortened by 3 bases and J by 3 bases, with 5 bases between the two germline ends. Germline CDR1 is SSHAT and CDR2 is FNYEAQ (reference sequence). The CDR3 consists of 13 residues. CDR3 bases: TGTGCCAGCAGCTTGTCACACACCGGGGAGCTGTTTTTT. Its translation: CASSLSHTGELFF.

This chain links TRBV5-1 with TRBJ2-2; 7 bases agree with TRBD1. Germline trimming cut 2 bases from V and 2 bases from J; bases unmatched to any gene: 9. This CDR3 region has 17 residues. CDR1 and CDR2 (germline): SGHRS, YFSETQ. Here the CDR3 reads CASSFRPTGPNTGELFF. DNA of the CDR3: TGCGCCAGCAGCTTTCGACCGACAGGGCCTAACACCGGGGAGCTGTTTTTT.

The chain uses TRBV27 and TRBJ1-1, with a tentative D call TRBD1 (5 bases). V lost 6 bases to trimming and J lost 4 bases, with 15 bases between them. The CDR3 consists of 14 residues. The V gene's germline CDR1 is MNHEY and CDR2 SMNVEV (reference sequence). CDR3 bases: TGTGCCAGCAGCTCCCGCTCCGGGGGCACTGAAGCTTTCTTT. It translates to CASSSRSGGTEAFF.

V is TRBV5-1 and J is TRBJ2-6; no clear D. Germline V gene sequence: CDR1 SGHRS, CDR2 YFSETQ. This CDR3 region has 15 residues. V lost 1 base and J 2 bases, leaving 7 bases between the germline ends. CDR3 in amino acids: CASSLSVAGANVLTF. As DNA, the CDR3 is TGCGCCAGCAGCTTGAGCGTAGCTGGGGCCAACGTCCTGACTTTC.

The CDR3: CASRVVGGLDNEQFF. DNA for the CDR3: TGTGCCAGCAGGGTCGTCGGGGGGCTTGACAATGAGCAGTTCTTC. This chain connects TRBV5-8 to TRBJ2-1, with D possibly TRBD2 on 7 matching bases. V was cut by 5 bases and J by 5 bases, with 17 bases left in between. The germline V gene has CDR1 SGHTS and CDR2 YDEGEE. This CDR3 contains 15 residues.

This sequence joins TRBV5-4 and TRBJ1-2, with D unresolved. The germline CDR1 and CDR2 sequences are SGHNT and YYREEE (reference sequence). The CDR3 consists of 13 residues. Trimming removed 1 base from V and 2 bases from J, with 6 bases in between. The CDR3 DNA reads TGTGCCAGCAGCTTGCAAGTCAACTATGGCTACACCTTC. Translating it yields CASSLQVNYGYTF.

The gene calls are TRBV10-2 and TRBJ1-5; no firm D call. This CDR3 has 12 residues. Germline V lookup: CDR1 WSHSY, CDR2 SAAADI. V shed 6 bases and J shed 9 bases, with 12 bases lying between them. DNA of the CDR3: TGCGCCAGCAGCTCTGACGGTTGGCCCCAGCATTTT. Amino acids: CASSSDGWPQHF.

This chain uses TRBV27 with TRBJ1-4; TRBD1 agrees at 9 bases. The germline V gene has CDR1 MNHEY and CDR2 SMNVEV (reference sequence). Trimming took 5 bases from V and 3 from J; bases not matched to a gene: 7. CDR3 length: 16 residues. The CDR3 coding sequence is TGTGCCAGCAGTCCCCACAGGGGGCCCCCTAATGAAAAACTGTTTTTT. Translated, it gives CASSPHRGPPNEKLFF.

The table lists this clone with a count of one. V is TRBV28 and J is TRBJ1-1; weak D call: TRBD1 (6 bases). CDR1 is MDHEN, CDR2 SYDVKM, per germline. With 3 bases removed from V and 7 bases from J, the gap between germline ends came to 18 bases. The CDR3 has 15 amino acids. CDR3 DNA sequence: TGTGCCAGCAGTTTTCCGTATCAGGGAGGGGGTGAAGCTTTCTTT. Translating it yields CASSFPYQGGGEAFF.

V gene TRBV9 combines with J gene TRBJ2-3; the match to TRBD2 covers 8 bases. The CDR3 sequence is 17 residues long. Germline V gives CDR1 SGDLS, CDR2 YYNGEE. V dropped 0 bases and J dropped 2; count of bases not matched to a gene: 8. CDR3 DNA: TGTGCCAGCAGCGTAGCTCTGGCGGGGGGCTTCACAGATACGCAGTATTTT. Translation gives CASSVALAGGFTDTQYF. Full variable domain (missing parts from reference TRBV9 and TRBJ2-3): DSGVTQTPKHLITATGQRVTLRCSPRSGDLSVYWYQQSLDQGLQFLIQYYNGEERAKGNILERFSAQQFPDLHSELNLSSLELGDSALYFCASSVALAGGFTDTQYFGPGTRLTVL.

This clone was detected a few times. The chain recombines TRBV10-3 with TRBJ2-3; TRBD1 matches 11 bases. Unmatched junction bases numbered 13, after V lost 7 bases and J lost 1 base. This CDR3 has 18 amino acids. The germline CDR1 and CDR2 sequences are ENHRY and SYGVKD. DNA for the CDR3: TGTGCCATCACCAGCCCCCGGACAGGGGGCAGGGGCACAGATACGCAGTATTTT. Its protein product is CAITSPRTGGRGTDTQYF.

This chain joins TRBV7-2 and TRBJ1-2; D might be TRBD1 (6 bases). This CDR3 region has 14 residues. CDR1 SGHTA and CDR2 FQGNSA come from the germline V gene. Trimming left V 1 base short and J 7 bases short, with 13 bases between. The CDR3 is CASSLGGGAIGYTF. In DNA, the CDR3 is TGTGCCAGCAGCTTAGGGGGGGGCGCGATTGGCTACACCTTC.